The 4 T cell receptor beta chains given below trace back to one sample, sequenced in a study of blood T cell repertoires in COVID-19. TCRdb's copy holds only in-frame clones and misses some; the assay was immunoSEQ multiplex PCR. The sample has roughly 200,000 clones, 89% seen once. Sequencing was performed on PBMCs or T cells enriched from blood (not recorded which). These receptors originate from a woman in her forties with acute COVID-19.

CDR3 in amino acids: CASSGTTRGLAGGQVQFF. The CDR3 DNA reads as TGTGCCAGCAGTGGGACGACCCGGGGACTAGCGGGGGGGCAGGTTCAGTTCTTC. The chain recombines TRBV2 with TRBJ2-1, with TRBD2 matching 16 bases. Germline V gene lookup returns CDR1 SNHLY and CDR2 FYNNEI. The ends lost 4 bases at V and 13 bases at J; junction bases unmatched: 16. CDR3 length equals 18 residues.

The CDR3 DNA follows: TGTGCCAGCAGTTACCGCGGGGAAGGAAACACCATATATTTT. Protein product: CASSYRGEGNTIYF. The chain joins TRBV6-5 to TRBJ1-3, with D unclear. The CDR3 covers 14 residues. V lost 2 bases to trimming and J lost 4 bases, with 9 bases between them. From germline, CDR1 is MNHEY and CDR2 SVGAGI.

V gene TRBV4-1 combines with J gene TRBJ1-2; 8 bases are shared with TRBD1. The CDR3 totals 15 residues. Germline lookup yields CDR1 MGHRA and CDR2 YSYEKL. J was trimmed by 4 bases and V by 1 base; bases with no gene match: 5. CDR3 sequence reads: CASSQVVGQGYGYTF. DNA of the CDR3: TGCGCCAGCAGCCAAGTTGTAGGACAGGGCTATGGCTACACCTTC.

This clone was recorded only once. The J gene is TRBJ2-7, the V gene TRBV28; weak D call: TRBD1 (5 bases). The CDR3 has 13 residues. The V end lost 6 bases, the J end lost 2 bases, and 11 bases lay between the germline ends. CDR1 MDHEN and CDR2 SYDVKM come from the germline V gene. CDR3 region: CASSPTGTYEQYF. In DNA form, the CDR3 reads TGTGCCAGCAGCCCCACAGGAACCTACGAGCAGTACTTC.